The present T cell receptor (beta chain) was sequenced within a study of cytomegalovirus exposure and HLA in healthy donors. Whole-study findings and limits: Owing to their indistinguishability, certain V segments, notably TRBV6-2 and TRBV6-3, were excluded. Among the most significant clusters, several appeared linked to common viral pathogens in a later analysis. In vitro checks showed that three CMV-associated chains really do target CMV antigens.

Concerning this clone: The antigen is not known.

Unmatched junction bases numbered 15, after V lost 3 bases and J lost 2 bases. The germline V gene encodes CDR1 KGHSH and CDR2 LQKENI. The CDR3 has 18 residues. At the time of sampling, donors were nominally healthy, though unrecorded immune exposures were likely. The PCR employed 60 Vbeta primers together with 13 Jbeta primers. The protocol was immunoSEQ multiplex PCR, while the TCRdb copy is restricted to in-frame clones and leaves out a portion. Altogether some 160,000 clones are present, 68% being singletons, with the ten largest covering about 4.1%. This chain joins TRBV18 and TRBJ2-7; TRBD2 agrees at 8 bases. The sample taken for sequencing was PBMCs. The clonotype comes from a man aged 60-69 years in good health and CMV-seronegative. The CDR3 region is CASSPPLIRREVPYEQYF. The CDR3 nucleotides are TGTGCCAGCTCACCTCCTCTAATCCGGCGGGAGGTCCCCTACGAGCAGTACTTC. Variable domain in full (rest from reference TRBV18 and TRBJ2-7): NAGVMQNPRHLVRRRGQEARLRCSPMKGHSHVYWYRQLPEEGLKFMVYLQKENIIDESGMPKERFSAEFPKEGPSILRIQQVVRGDSAAYFCASSPPLIRREVPYEQYFGPGTRLTVT.